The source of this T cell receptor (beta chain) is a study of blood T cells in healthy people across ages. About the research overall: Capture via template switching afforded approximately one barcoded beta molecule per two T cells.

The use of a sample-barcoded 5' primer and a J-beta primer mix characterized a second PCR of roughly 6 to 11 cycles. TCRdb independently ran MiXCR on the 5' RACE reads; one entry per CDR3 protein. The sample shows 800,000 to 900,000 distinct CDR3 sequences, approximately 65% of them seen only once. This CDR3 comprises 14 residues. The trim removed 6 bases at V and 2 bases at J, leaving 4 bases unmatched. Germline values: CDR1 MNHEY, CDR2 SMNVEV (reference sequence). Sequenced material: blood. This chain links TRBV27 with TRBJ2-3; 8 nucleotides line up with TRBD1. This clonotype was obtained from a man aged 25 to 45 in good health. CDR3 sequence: CASRRQGPTDTQYF. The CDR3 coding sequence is TGTGCCAGCAGACGACAGGGGCCCACAGATACGCAGTATTTT.